This TCR beta chain emerged from a study of CD8 T cells in Susac syndrome (dated by TCRdb to about 2019). Regarding the research as a whole: Of the Susac syndrome patients who were sequenced, 8 or 9 were in clinical remission while about six had clinically active disease. Clonality of the CD8+ T cell repertoire was compared between more than 10 healthy donors, about 14 Susac syndrome patients and some 15 multiple sclerosis patients. Whether CD8+ T cell activation and differentiation in Susac syndrome was antigen driven was tested using repertoire sequencing. At blood withdrawal, Susac syndrome patients were therapy-naive, treated with corticosteroids (with IVIg additionally given to some), or treated with IVIg alone. Points the paper makes about the study in general: In the total CD8+ and CD8+ TEMRA repertoires, roughly 15 and five Susac-specific public clones, respectively, were identified. Clonal expansion was seen in Susac syndrome CD8+ repertoires, peaking in CD8+ TEMRA cells and being greater in clinically active patients than in remitting ones. The study acknowledged that relatively few individuals were included in the TCR sequencing and HLA analysis.

Measured from the cysteine to the phenylalanine, the CDR3 is 14 residues long. Here the CDR3 DNA is all that survives: 42 bases in frame from base 1. V is pruned by 5 bases and J by 4 bases, leaving 7 bases of the junction without a gene match. Sequences SEHNR (CDR1) and FQNEAQ (CDR2) are obtained from the germline V gene (reference sequence). Peripheral blood CD8+ and CD4+ T cells from healthy donors, Susac syndrome patients and multiple sclerosis patients were profiled using high-throughput TCR beta sequencing. The Susac syndrome patients fulfilled recently defined diagnostic criteria for either definite or probable disease. Bulk CD8+ and CD4+ T cells were purified by magnetic negative isolation, while CD8+ TEMRA cells were enriched using FACS. Blood was drawn into EDTA tubes, processed within 24 hours, and PBMCs were isolated by density gradient centrifugation. PBMCs intended for TCR sequencing were cryopreserved in liquid nitrogen and were subsequently thawed in a 37 degrees C water bath. A purity of at least 90% was achieved for sorted or isolated CD4+, CD8+ and CD8+ TEMRA cells.

Comments on this clonotype: What this receptor recognizes is not known. There are no base qualities to consult, and no much larger clone falls within one base.

RNA was extracted with the RNeasy kit and roughly 0.5 to 1 ug was reverse transcribed using random hexamers. TCR beta CDR3 regions were amplified with the immunoSEQ multiplex PCR assay covering 54 Vbeta and 13 Jbeta segments. PCR amplification bias was corrected using a synthetic template baseline for primer optimization and computational correction. The source study handled its data this way. Reads were annotated to V, D and J genes per IMGT and analyzed with immunoSEQ Analyzer, keeping only productive sequences. Clonality was calculated as one minus the Shannon entropy normalized by log2 of the number of productive unique sequences. For each patient and control, public and private clones were evaluated among the 100 most prevalent clones. Clones were defined as Susac-specific when absent from the healthy and MS cohorts, from over 950 published viral clones and from other ImmuneACCESS disease sequences. TCRdb cleaned the public reads at Q25 with fastp, built clones with MiXCR and kept in-frame beta chains. Merged by CDR3 protein, the rows form single entries marked with the most common genes and DNA. TCRdb's processing, not the authors', yielded these V and J calls. The sample yields around 130,000 distinct CDR3 sequences; about 95% were counted once. About 0.28% of the sample goes to the ten largest clones.

Sequencing was done on a sample of CD8+ T cells from PBMCs. The TCR was taken from a human donor with Susac syndrome. The rearranged segments are TRBV7-9 and TRBJ2-5; TRBD1 fits 7 bases in the junction. The DNA sequence follows: TGTGCCAGCAGCATCACGACAGGGACAGAGACCCAGTACTTC. This gives the protein CASSITTGTETQYF.